Below, 13 T cell receptor beta chains from the same sample are listed, as sequenced in a study of response to subunit inactivated influenza vaccine. From the RT-PCR reads, TCRdb called clonotypes with MiXCR, one entry per CDR3 protein. The repertoire holds 500,000 or so distinct CDR3 sequences, with 9.5% to 13% as singletons. The sequenced sample was PBMCs from blood, obtained 45 days after vaccination. The receptors here all came from a man aged 50 to 60 who received an inactivated influenza vaccine.

V is TRBV3-1 and J is TRBJ2-5; perhaps D is TRBD1 or TRBD2 (6 bases each). CDR3 size: 14 residues. The V end lost 3 bases, the J end lost 5 bases, and 13 bases lay between the germline ends. Germline V gene sequence: CDR1 LGHDT, CDR2 YNNKEL (reference sequence). In DNA, the CDR3 is TGTGCCAGCAGCCATTGGGGGGCAGGGGAGACCCAGTACTTC. Translated: CASSHWGAGETQYF.

The table lists this clonotype with a few counts. The J gene is TRBJ2-3, the V gene TRBV6-1; D gene uncertain. Germline CDR1 is MNHNS and CDR2 is SASEGT. V was shortened by 6 bases and J by 0 bases, with 10 bases between the two germline ends. The CDR3 totals 14 residues. CDR3 nucleotides: TGTGCCAGCAGCCAACGTTATAGCACAGATACGCAGTATTTT. Amino acids: CASSQRYSTDTQYF.

This clonotype was counted at least ten times. The V gene is TRBV5-1, the J gene TRBJ1-2; D gene ambiguous. This CDR3 spans 15 amino acids. Trimming shortened V by 5 bases and J by 2 bases, and 16 bases separated the two germline ends. Germline CDR1 is SGHRS and CDR2 is YFSETQ. CDR3 in amino acids: CASRAYVTANYGYTF. The DNA of the CDR3 is TGCGCCAGCAGAGCGTACGTGACGGCAAACTATGGCTACACCTTC. The variable domain in full, with the rest retrieved from reference TRBV5-1 and TRBJ1-2, is KAGVTQTPRYLIKTRGQQVTLSCSPISGHRSVSWYQQTPGQGLQFLFEYFSETQRNKGNFPGRFSGRQFSNSRSEMNVSTLELGDSALYLCASRAYVTANYGYTFGSGTRLTVV.

This clonotype was seen ten or more times. The V call is TRBV5-1, the J call TRBJ2-3; TRBD2 is a possible D gene (5 bases). Per germline, CDR1 SGHRS and CDR2 YFSETQ. V lost 0 bases to trimming and J lost 2 bases, with 10 bases between them. The CDR3 is 15 amino acids. The CDR3 DNA is TGCGCCAGCAGCTTGGTGGGGAGATCCACAGATACGCAGTATTTT. Translated, it gives CASSLVGRSTDTQYF.

The sample holds a few counts of this clonotype. The chain couples TRBV4-3 to TRBJ1-3; D might be TRBD1 (5 bases). Trimming removed 0 bases from V and 0 bases from J, with 15 bases in between. Per the germline V gene, CDR1 is LGHNA and CDR2 is YSLEER. The CDR3 runs to 18 residues. The DNA of the CDR3 is TGCGCCAGCAGCCAAGATCTGCCAGCGCAGGGCTCTGGAAACACCATATATTTT. Protein: CASSQDLPAQGSGNTIYF.

With regard to this clonotype: An end of the junction does not agree with germline; a read error may underlie this. V and J are TRBV9 and TRBJ2-5; 12 bases align to TRBD2. This CDR3 is 16 amino acids long. Germline assignment: CDR1 SGDLS and CDR2 YYNGEE. Here the CDR3 DNA reads TGTGCCAGCACCGTAGATCCTAGCGGGAGGGAAGAGACCCAGTACTTC. Its translation: CASTVDPSGREETQYF.

The chain recombines TRBV28 with TRBJ2-1, with D tentatively TRBD2 (6 bases). The CDR3 extends over 16 amino acids. Germline V gives CDR1 MDHEN, CDR2 SYDVKM. The germline V and J ends were trimmed by 4 bases and 0 bases, with 13 bases remaining between them. CDR3 protein: CASSSIRESSYNEQFF. As DNA, the CDR3 is TGTGCCAGCAGTTCCATCCGGGAGAGCTCCTACAATGAGCAGTTCTTC.

As DNA, the CDR3 is TGCAGTGCTAGAGATGGGGGGTTCGTAGCTTTCTTT. Residues: CSARDGGFVAFF. The V and J genes are TRBV20-1 and TRBJ1-1, with D perhaps matching TRBD1 (5 bases). The length of the CDR3 is 12 residues. Trimming stripped 0 bases from V and 10 bases from J, with 12 bases between. The germline V gene encodes CDR1 DFQATT and CDR2 SNEGSKA (reference sequence).

CDR3 in amino acids: CASSSNRDRSNQPQHF. For the CDR3, the DNA is TGTGCCAGCAGTTCGAACAGGGACCGTAGCAATCAGCCCCAGCATTTT. The chain joins TRBV27 to TRBJ1-5; tentatively, D is TRBD1 (6 bases). Trimming cost V 4 bases and J 0 bases, with 13 bases left between them. This CDR3 region has 16 residues. The germline V gene encodes CDR1 MNHEY and CDR2 SMNVEV (reference sequence).

The chain employs TRBV12-3 or TRBV12-4 and TRBJ2-3, with TRBD2 matching 8 bases. The V segment lost 6 bases and the J segment 4 bases; nucleotides outside the gene matches: 9. There are 15 residues in the CDR3. The CDR3 sequence is CASRPRGVRPDTQYF. Here the CDR3 DNA reads TGTGCCAGCAGACCGCGGGGGGTCAGGCCAGATACGCAGTATTTT.

In its sample, this clonotype was seen a few times. The chain is built from TRBV7-6 and TRBJ1-6; D is ambiguous. There are 18 residues in the CDR3. V lost 1 base, J lost 0 bases, and 13 bases lay in between. Germline CDR1 SGHVS, CDR2 FNYEAQ. CDR3 sequence reads: CASSLEISTGSYNSPLHF. The CDR3 DNA sequence: TGTGCCAGCAGCTTAGAGATCAGCACCGGCTCCTATAATTCACCCCTCCACTTT.

This clonotype has a count of ten or more. The J gene is TRBJ2-7, the V gene TRBV7-2; possibly TRBD1 for D (6 bases). Trimming took off 5 bases at V and 1 base at J, with 12 bases between the two ends. CDR3 length: 14 residues. Germline V CDR1 and CDR2: SGHTA, FQGNSA. The CDR3: CASSIRQVSYEQYF. The CDR3 DNA reads TGTGCCAGCAGCATCAGACAGGTTTCCTACGAGCAGTACTTC.

This clonotype was detected a few times. The CDR3 bases are TGTGCCACCAGTGATGCCGGACAGGGGGCGAGGGAGACCCAGTACTTC. Translation gives CATSDAGQGARETQYF. This chain uses TRBV24-1 with TRBJ2-5; 11 bases fit TRBD1. Germline V lookup: CDR1 KGHDR, CDR2 SFDVKD. Trimming cost V 3 bases and J 5 bases; bases outside gene matches: 7. CDR3 length: 16 residues.